The 27 T cell receptor beta chains below were found in one sample sequenced in a study of blood T cell repertoires in COVID-19. The data were produced by immunoSEQ multiplex PCR, yet TCRdb's version contains in-frame clones alone and is incomplete. The sample has over 150,000 clones, 65% to 90% seen once. Input material: peripheral blood. These receptors came from a human donor in a cohort sampled during active COVID-19.

The chain joins TRBV10-3 to TRBJ2-7; 7 bases are shared with TRBD1. Germline V gene sequence: CDR1 ENHRY, CDR2 SYGVKD. The CDR3 consists of 16 residues. V was pared by 0 bases and J by 6 bases, with 11 bases of the junction left unmatched. The CDR3: CAISESARGSSPEQYF. The CDR3 nucleotides are TGTGCCATCAGTGAGTCGGCCAGGGGGTCCTCCCCCGAGCAGTACTTC.

This rearrangement joins TRBV27 to TRBJ2-6; a possible D gene is TRBD2 (5 bases). The germline CDR1 and CDR2 sequences are MNHEY and SMNVEV (reference sequence). V shed 2 bases and J shed 3 bases, with 8 bases lying between them. This CDR3 is 15 amino acids long. CDR3 region: CASSLTGNGANVLTF. The CDR3 DNA reads as TGTGCCAGCAGTTTAACGGGGAATGGGGCCAACGTCCTGACTTTC.

The chain couples TRBV30 to TRBJ2-1; TRBD1 might be the D (6 bases). The CDR3 has 14 residues. Trimming stripped 0 bases from V and 9 bases from J, with 15 bases between. Germline V lookup: CDR1 GTSNPN, CDR2 SVGIG (reference sequence). CDR3 in amino acids: CAWSVQGEGIEQFF. The DNA for the CDR3 is TGTGCCTGGAGTGTACAGGGAGAGGGGATTGAGCAGTTCTTC.

The chain employs TRBV7-2 and TRBJ2-5; 7 bases agree with TRBD2. The germline CDR1 and CDR2 sequences are SGHTA and FQGNSA. V dropped 1 base and J dropped 5; count of bases not matched to a gene: 4. CDR3 length equals 14 residues. The DNA of the CDR3 is TGTGCCAGCAGCTTAGGAACTAGCGTCGAGACCCAGTACTTC. It yields the protein CASSLGTSVETQYF.

There are a few counts of this clone. As DNA, the CDR3 is TGCGCCAGCAGTGAGCGGACATCCTACAATGAGCAGTTCTTC. It translates to CASSERTSYNEQFF. The rearrangement joins TRBV10-1 to TRBJ2-1, with D perhaps matching TRBD1 (5 bases). This CDR3 is built from 14 residues. V gave up 2 bases and J gave up 1 base, with 6 bases separating them. CDR1 WNHNN and CDR2 SYGVQD come from the germline V gene (reference sequence).

V and J are TRBV6-5 and TRBJ1-5; D may be TRBD1 (5 bases). This CDR3 comprises 14 residues. Germline-derived CDR1 and CDR2 are MNHEY and SVGAGI. The V and J ends lost 6 bases and 2 bases respectively, with 11 bases between them. The DNA of the CDR3 is TGTGCCAGCAGACCGACAGAGGGCAATCAGCCCCAGCATTTT. Translation: CASRPTEGNQPQHF.

This clone was seen once. The chain has TRBV7-2 and TRBJ2-2, with TRBD2 matching 10 bases. There are 16 residues in the CDR3. V shed 3 bases, J shed 4 bases, and the junction held 5 bases outside the gene matches. Germline CDR1 SGHTA, CDR2 FQGNSA. This CDR3 is CASSFLLAGVTGELFF. The CDR3 DNA is TGTGCCAGCAGCTTCCTCCTAGCGGGAGTCACCGGGGAGCTGTTTTTT. The whole variable domain, filled in from reference TRBV7-2 and TRBJ2-2, reads GAGVSQSPSNKVTEKGKDVELRCDPISGHTALYWYRQSLGQGLEFLIYFQGNSAPDKSGLPSDRFSAERTGGSVSTLTIQRTQQEDSAVYLCASSFLLAGVTGELFFGEGSRLTVL.

CDR3 sequence: CASSSDGGAGTEAFF. CDR3 coding DNA: TGCGCCAGCAGCTCGGACGGTGGAGCGGGGACTGAAGCTTTCTTT. The V and J genes are TRBV5-1 and TRBJ1-1; no clear D gene. CDR1 is SGHRS, CDR2 YFSETQ, per germline. This CDR3 region has 15 residues. V was shortened by 3 bases and J by 5 bases, with 17 bases between the two germline ends.

This sequence joins TRBV28 and TRBJ2-3; TRBD2 matches at 10 bases. CDR3 length: 15 amino acids. Trimming took 5 bases from V and 4 from J; bases not matched to a gene: 6. The V gene's germline CDR1 is MDHEN and CDR2 SYDVKM. CDR3 region: CASSPWTSGADTQYF. CDR3 bases: TGTGCCAGCAGTCCGTGGACTAGCGGCGCAGATACGCAGTATTTT.

The chain recombines TRBV29-1 with TRBJ2-1; unclear D gene. Germline assignment: CDR1 SQVTM and CDR2 ANQGSEA. The V end was cut by 4 bases, the J end by 5 bases, with 15 bases between. This CDR3 spans 14 amino acids. The CDR3 protein is CSVVTGSRNNEQFF. DNA of the CDR3: TGCAGCGTTGTGACTGGCAGCAGAAACAATGAGCAGTTCTTC.

The chain employs TRBV13 and TRBJ2-1; 9 bases agree with TRBD1. Trimming cost V 5 bases and J 3 bases; bases outside gene matches: 5. CDR1 PRHDT and CDR2 FYEKMQ come from the germline V gene (reference sequence). CDR3 size: 15 residues. This chain's CDR3 is CASSGRQGVYNEQFF. The CDR3 bases are TGTGCCAGCAGCGGTCGACAGGGGGTCTACAATGAGCAGTTCTTC.

The chain combines TRBV5-1 with TRBJ2-2; tentatively, D is TRBD2 (7 bases). The CDR3 loop spans 15 amino acids. V lost 2 bases to trimming and J lost 4 bases, with 12 bases between them. Germline V CDR1 and CDR2: SGHRS, YFSETQ. CDR3 in DNA: TGCGCCAGCAGCTTCGGGGGGCAGAGCACCGGGGAGCTGTTTTTT. It codes for CASSFGGQSTGELFF.

This clone occurred once. The chain links TRBV4-1 to TRBJ2-1; 8 bases fit TRBD2. Germline CDR1 and CDR2: MGHRA and YSYEKL. This CDR3 has 16 amino acids. The J segment lost 5 bases and the V segment lost 2 bases, leaving 8 bases of the junction unmatched. CDR3 DNA sequence: TGCGCCAGCAGCCAAAAAGCGGGAGAGGAAAACAATGAGCAGTTCTTC. Translation: CASSQKAGEENNEQFF.

This clone was seen only a few times. This sequence joins TRBV3-1 (or the pseudogene TRBV3-2) and TRBJ1-4; a possible D gene is TRBD1 (5 bases). CDR1 and CDR2 (germline): LGHDT, YNNKEL (reference sequence). The V gene lost 0 bases and the J gene lost 8 bases, with 10 bases spanning the gap. The CDR3 covers 14 residues. CDR3 nucleotides: TGTGCCAGCAGCCAAGAGGGGCCCCGAGAAAAACTGTTTTTT. Translating gives CASSQEGPREKLFF.

This clone showed up just once. The rearrangement links TRBV6-5 to TRBJ1-5; D is perhaps TRBD1 (6 bases). CDR1 and CDR2 from the germline V gene are MNHEY and SVGAGI. The CDR3 length is 13 residues. V dropped 6 bases and J dropped 4 bases, with 10 bases sitting between them. CDR3 nucleotide sequence: TGTGCCAGCAGCGGACAGATTAATCAGCCCCAGCATTTT. It translates to CASSGQINQPQHF.

The rearrangement links TRBV18 to TRBJ1-2, with 7 bases that match TRBD1. Germline V gene data show CDR1 as KGHSH and CDR2 as LQKENI. There are 14 residues in the CDR3. V shed 5 bases and J 2 bases; nucleotides not matched to a gene: 5. The CDR3 is CASSVPGQNYGYTF. CDR3 nucleotide sequence: TGTGCCAGCTCAGTTCCGGGACAGAACTATGGCTACACCTTC.

The chain employs TRBV30 and TRBJ2-1; 8 bases line up with TRBD2. The V gene end was trimmed by 3 bases and the J gene end by 8 bases; junction bases not matched to a gene: 12. This CDR3 region has 15 residues. In germline, CDR1 is GTSNPN, CDR2 SVGIG (reference sequence). The CDR3 DNA sequence: TGTGCCTGGAGCGCCACGGGACTAGTGATCCATGAGCAGTTCTTC. Translated, it gives CAWSATGLVIHEQFF.

This clone was detected once. The gene calls are TRBV7-9 and TRBJ2-1; 7 bases match TRBD2. Germline CDR1 SEHNR, CDR2 FQNEAQ (reference sequence). With 4 bases clipped from V and 3 bases from J, the junction kept 9 bases outside the gene matches. The CDR3 consists of 16 residues. This chain's CDR3 is CASSSHVRTSYNEQFF. As DNA, the CDR3 is TGTGCCAGCAGCTCACATGTCAGGACTAGCTACAATGAGCAGTTCTTC. Based on the CDR3 plus reference TRBV7-9 and TRBJ2-1, the full variable domain is DTGVSQNPRHKITKRGQNVTFRCDPISEHNRLYWYRQTLGQGPEFLTYFQNEAQLEKSRLLSDRFSAERPKGSFSTLEIQRTEQGDSAMYLCASSSHVRTSYNEQFFGPGTRLTVL.

The CDR3 DNA sequence: TGTGCCAGCAGTACTAGCCTAGGGACAGGGGCTAACTATGGCTACACCTTC. Its translation: CASSTSLGTGANYGYTF. The V call is TRBV27, the J call TRBJ1-2; TRBD1 agrees at 10 bases. The CDR3 has 17 residues. The V gene's germline CDR1 is MNHEY and CDR2 SMNVEV (reference sequence). The ends lost 5 bases at V and 0 bases at J; junction bases unmatched: 9.

The chain combines TRBV11-2 with TRBJ1-5; D remains ambiguous. Trimming left V 1 base short and J 0 bases short, with 13 bases between. CDR1 is SGHAT and CDR2 is FQNNGV in the germline V gene. The CDR3 length is 17 residues. DNA of the CDR3: TGTGCCAGCAGCTTAGTCCCCCGGGGTCTTAGCAATCAGCCCCAGCATTTT. The encoded protein is CASSLVPRGLSNQPQHF.

The rearrangement uses TRBV5-1 and TRBJ2-7, with 9 bases that match TRBD1. CDR3 size: 16 residues. After removal of 3 bases from V and 7 bases from J, the junction contained 14 bases not matched to a gene. Germline V gives CDR1 SGHRS, CDR2 YFSETQ. The CDR3: CASSSVSRDRVREQYF. Written as DNA, the CDR3 is TGCGCCAGCAGCTCTGTGTCCCGGGACAGGGTGCGGGAGCAGTACTTC.

The gene calls are TRBV27 and TRBJ1-1, with 7 bases matching TRBD1. This CDR3 contains 14 residues. From germline, CDR1 is MNHEY and CDR2 SMNVEV (reference sequence). V lost 2 bases, J lost 3 bases, and 3 bases stayed unmatched. The CDR3 reads CASSLTGVDTEAFF. The CDR3 region has the DNA TGTGCCAGCAGTTTAACAGGGGTGGACACTGAAGCTTTCTTT.

The CDR3 DNA sequence: TGTGCCAGCATGGGGCGGGAGAAGGACAATGAGCAGTTCTTC. Amino acid sequence: CASMGREKDNEQFF. The V call is TRBV5-4, the J call TRBJ2-1, with 7 bases aligning to TRBD2. Trimming at V came to 6 bases and at J to 5 bases, leaving 8 bases not matched to a gene. CDR1 is SGHNT and CDR2 is YYREEE in the germline V gene (reference sequence). The CDR3 has 14 residues.

The gene calls are TRBV4-1 and TRBJ2-7; 9 bases agree with TRBD1. The V and J ends lost 2 bases and 3 bases, in that order; junction bases with no gene match: 8. Germline CDR1 is MGHRA and CDR2 is YSYEKL. CDR3 length: 16 amino acids. The CDR3 reads CASSQFGTGTLYEQYF. CDR3 coding DNA: TGCGCCAGCAGCCAATTTGGGACAGGGACCCTCTACGAGCAGTACTTC.

The chain employs TRBV5-8 and TRBJ1-2, with 8 bases aligning to TRBD1. The length of the CDR3 is 16 residues. The ends lost 4 bases at V and 9 bases at J; junction bases unmatched: 17. Germline values: CDR1 SGHTS, CDR2 YDEGEE. As DNA, the CDR3 is TGTGCCAGCAGCCTTACCGGGACAGGAGATTGGGTTAGCTACACCTTC. Encoded protein: CASSLTGTGDWVSYTF.

This chain uses TRBV4-2 with TRBJ2-7; 9 bases line up with TRBD1. Germline-derived CDR1 and CDR2 are LGHNA and YNFKEQ. CDR3 length: 16 amino acids. Unmatched junction bases numbered 6, after V lost 1 base and J lost 2 bases. CDR3 DNA: TGTGCCAGCAGCCAAGGTCGGACAGGGGACACCTACGAGCAGTACTTC. Its protein is CASSQGRTGDTYEQYF.

The chain employs TRBV14 and TRBJ2-5; 10 nucleotides align to TRBD2. Looked up from germline, CDR1 is SGHDN and CDR2 is FVKESK. The CDR3 spans 15 residues. V trimming: 4 bases; J trimming: 5 bases; junction bases outside the gene matches: 7. The DNA for the CDR3 is TGTGCCAGCAGCCCAGTGAGCGGGAGGGCCGAGACCCAGTACTTC. Protein: CASSPVSGRAETQYF.